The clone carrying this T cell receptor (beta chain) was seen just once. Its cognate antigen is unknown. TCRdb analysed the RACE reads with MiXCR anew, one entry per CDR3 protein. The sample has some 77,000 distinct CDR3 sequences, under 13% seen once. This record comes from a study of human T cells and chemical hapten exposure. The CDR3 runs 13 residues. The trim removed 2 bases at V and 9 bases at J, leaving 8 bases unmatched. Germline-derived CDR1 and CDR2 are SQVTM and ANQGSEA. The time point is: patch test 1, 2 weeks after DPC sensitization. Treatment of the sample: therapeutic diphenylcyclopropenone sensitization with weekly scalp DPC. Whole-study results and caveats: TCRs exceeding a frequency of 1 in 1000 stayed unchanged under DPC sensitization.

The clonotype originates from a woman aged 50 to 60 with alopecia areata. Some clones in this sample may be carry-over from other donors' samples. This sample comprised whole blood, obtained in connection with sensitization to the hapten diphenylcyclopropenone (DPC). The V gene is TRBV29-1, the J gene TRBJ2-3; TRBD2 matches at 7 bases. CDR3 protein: CSVEYPSGGTQYF. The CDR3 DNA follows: TGCAGCGTTGAATACCCTAGCGGAGGCACGCAGTATTTT.